The 8 T cell receptor beta chains listed next were all sequenced from one sample in a study of Graves' ophthalmopathy and Graves' hyperthyroidism. Researchers took RNA transcripts and amplified TCR beta CDR3 regions from them. Second-round multiplex PCR followed a first-round RT-PCR using HTBI primers. Each CDR3 protein gets one entry after TCRdb re-called the multiplex PCR reads with MiXCR. The sample lists fewer than 600,000 distinct CDR3 sequences, approximately 15% occurring once. Source material: blood. All receptors derive from a woman aged 25 to 45 with Graves' ophthalmopathy.

This clonotype was recorded at least ten times. The genes are TRBV6-5 and TRBJ1-2; tentative D call: TRBD1 (5 bases). Germline assignment: CDR1 MNHEY and CDR2 SVGAGI. With 0 bases removed from V and 3 bases from J, the gap between germline ends came to 8 bases. The CDR3 extends over 14 amino acids. This chain's CDR3 is CASSYSTDYYGYTF. CDR3 bases: TGTGCCAGCAGTTACTCGACAGACTACTATGGCTACACCTTC.

This clonotype was seen at least ten times. One end of the junction fails to match germline, which may point to a read error. The rearrangement uses TRBV7-9 and TRBJ2-7; 9 positions match TRBD1. CDR1 and CDR2 from the germline V gene are SEHNR and FQNEAQ (reference sequence). The CDR3 sequence is 13 residues long. CDR3 DNA: TGTGCCAGCAGCTGGACAGGGGACGGCGAGCAGCACTTC. Translated, it gives CASSWTGDGEQHF.

This chain connects TRBV12-5 to TRBJ1-3; 8 nucleotides line up with TRBD1. With 4 bases clipped from V and 4 bases from J, the junction kept 15 bases outside the gene matches. This CDR3 contains 18 residues. Germline loops: CDR1 LGHNT, CDR2 FRNRAP. CDR3 amino acids: CASGSPPTGGVSGNTIYF. DNA of the CDR3: TGTGCTAGTGGTTCCCCCCCAACAGGGGGAGTGTCGGGAAACACCATATATTTT. Drawing the rest from reference TRBV12-5 and TRBJ1-3, the complete variable domain is DARVTQTPRHKVTEMGQEVTMRCQPILGHNTVFWYRQTMMQGLELLAYFRNRAPLDDSGMPKDRFSAEMPDATLATLKIQPSEPRDSAVYFCASGSPPTGGVSGNTIYFGEGSWLTVV.

This clonotype has at least ten counts. This chain links TRBV12-3 or TRBV12-4 with TRBJ2-7, with D possibly being TRBD1 (6 bases). The CDR3 is 13 amino acids. V was cut by 5 bases and J by 2 bases, with 10 bases left in between. The CDR3 here is CASSNRDPYEQYF. The CDR3 DNA follows: TGTGCCAGCAGTAACAGGGATCCCTACGAGCAGTACTTC.

This clonotype was observed a few times. This chain uses TRBV5-1 with TRBJ2-2; perhaps TRBD2 as D (6 bases). Germline assignment: CDR1 SGHRS and CDR2 YFSETQ. This CDR3 is 16 amino acids long. V was trimmed by 3 bases and J by 1 base, leaving 13 bases between them. CDR3 sequence: CASSWEGRENTGELFF. The DNA of the CDR3 is TGCGCCAGCAGCTGGGAAGGGCGGGAGAACACCGGGGAGCTGTTTTTT.

There are a few counts of this clonotype. This chain connects TRBV6-1 to TRBJ1-2; 7 positions match TRBD1. CDR3 length: 14 residues. Trimming removed 4 bases from V and 0 bases from J; junction bases left unmatched: 2. The V gene's germline CDR1 is MNHNS and CDR2 SASEGT. Here the CDR3 reads CASSVQGTNYGYTF. CDR3 coding DNA: TGTGCCAGCAGTGTACAGGGGACTAACTATGGCTACACCTTC.

Many counts were recorded for this clonotype. The chain couples TRBV24-1 to TRBJ2-2; D is unresolved. This CDR3 comprises 16 residues. The V and J ends lost 3 bases and 4 bases respectively, with 14 bases between them. Per germline, CDR1 KGHDR and CDR2 SFDVKD. The CDR3 is CATSDRRTSTTGELFF. The DNA of the CDR3 is TGTGCCACCAGTGATCGCAGGACGTCGACCACCGGGGAGCTGTTTTTT.

At least ten counts were recorded for this clonotype. This sequence joins TRBV28 and TRBJ2-7; D possibly corresponds to TRBD1 (7 bases). The CDR3 contains 13 residues. Germline values: CDR1 MDHEN, CDR2 SYDVKM. V dropped 7 bases and J dropped 4 bases, with 14 bases sitting between them. The CDR3 region is CASIGQGGYEQYF. CDR3 nucleotide sequence: TGTGCCAGCATAGGGCAGGGGGGTTACGAGCAGTACTTC.